The 13 T cell receptor beta chains below all came from one sample that was sequenced in a study of cytomegalovirus exposure and HLA in healthy donors. Both 60 Vbeta primers and 13 Jbeta primers went into the PCR. Profiled with immunoSEQ multiplex PCR; TCRdb holds only in-frame clones, not every one. The table includes tens of thousands of clones, just under 85% detected once. Sequencing was done on a sample of PBMCs. The receptors come from a woman younger than 35 in good health and CMV-seropositive.

The chain couples TRBV25-1 to TRBJ1-2; D is ambiguous. This CDR3 spans 16 amino acids. Germline assignment: CDR1 MGHDK and CDR2 SYGVNS. V lost 1 base to trimming and J lost 5 bases, with 17 bases between them. The CDR3 loop reads CASSEFQPPSGYGYTF. CDR3 DNA: TGTGCCAGCAGTGAATTCCAACCTCCGTCGGGATATGGCTACACCTTC.

The J gene is TRBJ1-2, the V gene TRBV10-3; no clear D. CDR3 length: 12 residues. CDR1 and CDR2 (germline): ENHRY, SYGVKD. Deletions cut 3 bases from V and 6 bases from J, with 8 bases between. Here the CDR3 reads CAISDAANGYTF. The CDR3 coding sequence is TGTGCCATCAGTGACGCGGCTAATGGCTACACCTTC.

This sequence joins TRBV6-5 and TRBJ2-5; D is perhaps TRBD1 (6 bases). CDR3 length equals 16 residues. The V end was cut by 2 bases, the J end by 2 bases, with 15 bases between. Germline CDR1 and CDR2: MNHEY and SVGAGI. Here the CDR3 DNA reads TGTGCCAGCAGTTACGTACAGCCAGGGGCACAAGAGACCCAGTACTTC. Translating it yields CASSYVQPGAQETQYF.

V is TRBV25-1 and J is TRBJ1-5, with D possibly being TRBD1 (5 bases). Trimming took off 0 bases at V and 11 bases at J, with 17 bases between the two ends. Germline V gene data show CDR1 as MGHDK and CDR2 as SYGVNS. CDR3 length equals 15 residues. Here the CDR3 reads CASSEYDSPEGSQHF. CDR3 in DNA: TGTGCCAGCAGTGAATATGACTCGCCGGAGGGGTCCCAGCATTTT.

The rearrangement links TRBV29-1 to TRBJ1-4, with D unresolved. The CDR3 contains 15 residues. From germline, CDR1 is SQVTM and CDR2 ANQGSEA. Trimming removed 4 bases from V and 0 bases from J, with 12 bases in between. CDR3 in amino acids: CSVAESTSTNEKLFF. In nucleotides, the CDR3 is TGCAGCGTTGCCGAATCGACATCAACTAATGAAAAACTGTTTTTT.

The chain carries TRBV7-9 and TRBJ2-1; TRBD1 matches 7 bases. The CDR3 sequence is 14 residues long. The ends lost 5 bases at V and 7 bases at J; junction bases unmatched: 8. Germline CDR1 SEHNR, CDR2 FQNEAQ (reference sequence). The CDR3 loop reads CASSRDRVGNEQFF. CDR3 bases: TGTGCCAGCAGCCGTGACAGGGTTGGGAATGAGCAGTTCTTC. Filled out from reference TRBV7-9 and TRBJ2-1, the complete variable domain reads DTGVSQNPRHKITKRGQNVTFRCDPISEHNRLYWYRQTLGQGPEFLTYFQNEAQLEKSRLLSDRFSAERPKGSFSTLEIQRTEQGDSAMYLCASSRDRVGNEQFFGPGTRLTVL.

This clone was picked up one time. The genes are TRBV28 and TRBJ1-1, with D maybe TRBD1 (6 bases). The germline V and J ends were trimmed by 6 bases and 1 base, with 12 bases remaining between them. Germline loops: CDR1 MDHEN, CDR2 SYDVKM. This CDR3 contains 14 residues. CDR3 residues: CASRTLGGNTEAFF. CDR3 bases: TGTGCCAGCAGAACCCTAGGGGGGAACACTGAAGCTTTCTTT.

The chain has TRBV7-9 and TRBJ2-2, with D possibly being TRBD1 (6 bases). Trimming stripped 5 bases from V and 1 base from J, with 8 bases between. CDR1 is SEHNR, CDR2 FQNEAQ, per germline (reference sequence). This CDR3 contains 14 residues. The CDR3 protein is CASSMTGNTGELFF. DNA of the CDR3: TGTGCCAGCAGCATGACAGGGAACACCGGGGAGCTGTTTTTT. Together with reference TRBV7-9 and TRBJ2-2, the CDR3 gives the full variable domain: DTGVSQNPRHKITKRGQNVTFRCDPISEHNRLYWYRQTLGQGPEFLTYFQNEAQLEKSRLLSDRFSAERPKGSFSTLEIQRTEQGDSAMYLCASSMTGNTGELFFGEGSRLTVL.

The genes are TRBV29-1 and TRBJ1-2, with a weak D call TRBD1 (6 bases). Germline values: CDR1 SQVTM, CDR2 ANQGSEA. This CDR3 is 12 amino acids long. Trimming left V 6 bases short and J 2 bases short, with 10 bases between. The CDR3 loop reads CSVVDRNYGYTF. The CDR3 DNA sequence: TGCAGCGTCGTTGACAGGAACTATGGCTACACCTTC.

The chain recombines TRBV12-5 with TRBJ2-2; a weak D match, TRBD1 (5 bases). CDR1 is LGHNT, CDR2 FRNRAP, per germline. This CDR3 is 16 amino acids long. Trimming shortened V by 3 bases and J by 0 bases, and 11 bases separated the two germline ends. DNA for the CDR3: TGTGCTAGTGGTTTAGTCGACAGTCCGAACACCGGGGAGCTGTTTTTT. Protein product: CASGLVDSPNTGELFF.

This rearrangement joins TRBV7-3 to TRBJ2-3; TRBD2 matches at 8 bases. Germline V gene lookup returns CDR1 SGHTA and CDR2 FQGTGA. The trim removed 0 bases at V and 2 bases at J, leaving 7 bases unmatched. CDR3 length: 17 amino acids. DNA of the CDR3: TGTGCCAGCAGCTTAACCGGTGTAGCGGGGCCCACAGATACGCAGTATTTT. Translation gives CASSLTGVAGPTDTQYF.

The chain carries TRBV7-2 and TRBJ2-3, with D unclear. Germline CDR1 is SGHTA and CDR2 is FQGNSA. The CDR3 is 14 residues long. The V end lost 5 bases, the J end lost 0 bases, and 9 bases lay between the germline ends. The CDR3 sequence: CASSQKTSTDTQYF. The CDR3 DNA follows: TGTGCCAGCAGCCAGAAGACTAGCACAGATACGCAGTATTTT.

The chain joins TRBV4-1 to TRBJ1-4, with a possible D match to TRBD1 (6 bases). In germline, CDR1 is MGHRA, CDR2 YSYEKL. V shed 4 bases and J shed 4 bases, with 13 bases lying between them. The CDR3 consists of 15 residues. The CDR3 loop is CASSRLGAFNEKLFF. CDR3 nucleotide sequence: TGCGCCAGCAGCCGGTTGGGGGCTTTTAATGAAAAACTGTTTTTT.